This T cell receptor (beta chain) was sequenced in a study of PD-1 blockade in classical Hodgkin lymphoma. The protocol was immunoSEQ multiplex PCR, while the TCRdb copy is restricted to in-frame clones and leaves out a portion. The table records roughly 97,000 clones, roughly 83% of them present only once. Relapse was seen in all patients after autologous stem cell transplantation, and brentuximab vedotin exposure was variable. Sequencing was performed on peripheral blood mononuclear cells (PBMCs), taken at baseline. The clonotype was recovered from a human donor with classical Hodgkin lymphoma.

CDR3 in amino acids: CASSMTGEETQYF. DNA of the CDR3: TGCGCCAGCAGCATGACAGGGGAAGAGACCCAGTACTTC. The chain combines TRBV5-1 with TRBJ2-5, with TRBD1 identical over 8 bases. With 4 bases clipped from V and 3 bases from J, the junction kept 2 bases outside the gene matches. The CDR3 is made up of 13 amino acids. Germline V gene lookup returns CDR1 SGHRS and CDR2 YFSETQ.